These 12 T cell receptor beta chains came from one sample sequenced in a study of neoadjuvant anti-PD-1 for oral cavity cancer. Sequencing used immunoSEQ multiplex PCR; TCRdb keeps in-frame clones, though not all of them. This sample has about 81,000 clones; 70% to 85% occur once, and the top ten carry around 3%. The input for sequencing was PBMCs, taken before nivolumab (anti-PD-1) treatment. All receptors come from a person between 40 and 80 years old with oral cavity squamous cell carcinoma.

This clone was observed a few times. This chain connects TRBV30 to TRBJ1-1, with D uncertain. The V gene lost 1 base and the J gene lost 2 bases, with 8 bases spanning the gap. This CDR3 comprises 13 residues. The germline V gene encodes CDR1 GTSNPN and CDR2 SVGIG (reference sequence). The CDR3 region is CAWSGQGNTEAFF. In DNA, the CDR3 is TGTGCCTGGAGTGGACAAGGAAACACTGAAGCTTTCTTT.

The rearrangement joins TRBV2 to TRBJ2-5; 14 bases are a match to TRBD2. V trimming: 8 bases; J trimming: 5 bases; junction bases outside the gene matches: 4. CDR1 and CDR2 (germline): SNHLY, FYNNEI. CDR3 size: 14 residues. The DNA of the CDR3 is TGTGCCAGCCGGGGACTAGCGGGAGTTGAGACCCAGTACTTC. This translates into CASRGLAGVETQYF.

The chain has TRBV2 and TRBJ2-1; D is unresolved. The CDR3 runs 11 residues. Per the germline V gene, CDR1 is SNHLY and CDR2 is FYNNEI. The V gene lost 7 bases and the J gene lost 9 bases, with 10 bases spanning the gap. CDR3 nucleotides: TGTGCCAGCACCCAATTAGTTGAGCAGTTCTTC. As protein: CASTQLVEQFF.

The gene calls are TRBV30 and TRBJ1-3; TRBD1 matches 7 bases. This CDR3 has 13 amino acids. J gave up 4 bases and V 4 bases, and 4 bases lay outside the gene matches. Germline loops: CDR1 GTSNPN, CDR2 SVGIG (reference sequence). The CDR3 here is CAWTPGGGNTIYF. Here the CDR3 DNA reads TGTGCCTGGACCCCAGGGGGGGGAAACACCATATATTTT.

V and J are TRBV30 and TRBJ1-3; D not resolved. V lost 5 bases and J lost 4, with 6 bases in between. There are 11 residues in the CDR3. The germline CDR1 and CDR2 sequences are GTSNPN and SVGIG (reference sequence). DNA for the CDR3: TGTGCCTGGGCACACGGAAACACCATATATTTT. Translated: CAWAHGNTIYF.

This clone was counted once. The CDR3 bases are TGTGCCAGCAGCGTGAGGTCCGGGACTATGGGGGATGAGCAGTTCTTC. Translating gives CASSVRSGTMGDEQFF. The chain has TRBV9 and TRBJ2-1; TRBD2 agrees at 7 bases. CDR1 SGDLS and CDR2 YYNGEE come from the germline V gene. This CDR3 spans 16 amino acids. V shed 2 bases, J shed 8 bases, and the junction held 13 bases outside the gene matches.

J is TRBJ2-7 and V is TRBV2; D is tentatively TRBD1 or TRBD2 (6 bases each). Germline V gene sequence: CDR1 SNHLY, CDR2 FYNNEI. V was shortened by 5 bases and J by 9 bases, with 20 bases between the two germline ends. This CDR3 spans 14 amino acids. The CDR3 protein is CASSPEGGSLGQYF. CDR3 DNA: TGTGCCAGCAGTCCAGAGGGGGGTTCCCTCGGGCAGTACTTC.

The rearrangement links TRBV6-6 to TRBJ2-2; TRBD2 matches 7 bases. The ends lost 0 bases at V and 4 bases at J; junction bases unmatched: 2. Germline values: CDR1 MNHNY, CDR2 SVGAGI (reference sequence). This CDR3 has 15 amino acids. In DNA form, the CDR3 reads TGTGCCAGCAGTTACTCCAGGGAGGGCACCGGGGAGCTGTTTTTT. Its protein product is CASSYSREGTGELFF.

This chain links TRBV6-7 with TRBJ2-1, with no clear D. TRBV6-7 is recorded as an ORF, its role being uncertain. The CDR3 consists of 14 residues. V lost 2 bases, J lost 6 bases, and 11 bases lay in between. CDR3 residues: CASSYRASPNEQFF. The CDR3 DNA reads TGTGCCAGCAGTTACCGGGCCAGTCCCAATGAGCAGTTCTTC.

V is TRBV6-5 and J is TRBJ1-1; 9 bases map to TRBD1. Trimming at V came to 6 bases and at J to 4 bases, leaving 6 bases not matched to a gene. The CDR3 consists of 14 residues. The germline V gene encodes CDR1 MNHEY and CDR2 SVGAGI. CDR3 in DNA: TGTGCCAGCAGACAGGGGGCGAGAAGCACTGAAGCTTTCTTT. Amino acids: CASRQGARSTEAFF.

This chain uses TRBV19 with TRBJ2-7; 7 bases agree with TRBD1. The V gene end was trimmed by 5 bases and the J gene end by 9 bases; junction bases not matched to a gene: 13. CDR1 is LNHDA and CDR2 is SQIVND in the germline V gene (reference sequence). The CDR3 length is 14 residues. CDR3 bases: TGTGCCAGTAGTGCGGATTCACAGGGGAGCGGGCAGTACTTC. Protein sequence: CASSADSQGSGQYF.

The rearrangement joins TRBV29-1 to TRBJ1-4, with a tentative D call TRBD1 (5 bases). The CDR3 is 13 amino acids. Trimming shortened V by 6 bases and J by 7 bases, and 15 bases separated the two germline ends. Per the germline V gene, CDR1 is SQVTM and CDR2 is ANQGSEA. In DNA form, the CDR3 reads TGCAGCGTGCTCAGTGGGACTCTTGAAAAACTGTTTTTT. Translation gives CSVLSGTLEKLFF.